These T cell receptor beta chains were read from a single sample in a study of blood T cell repertoires in COVID-19. Clones were sequenced by immunoSEQ multiplex PCR, and TCRdb holds only the in-frame ones, with some missing. This repertoire shows 250,000 to 350,000 clones, more than 80% found once; its top ten account for 6% to 8%. What was sequenced was peripheral blood. All receptors come from a woman in her forties or fifties with COVID-19, enrolled during active disease. CDR3s include the opening cysteine and the closing phenylalanine or tryptophan. D genes are given only for firm matches. Expanded clones get a size class; other rows say once, few or many, or leave the size out.

abundance	d_gene	v_gene	j_gene	CDR3aa	CDR3nt
NA	TRBD1	TRBV10-1	TRBJ1-2	CASSGTGTGSYGYTF	TGCGCCAGCAGTGGAACCGGGACAGGCAGCTATGGCTACACCTTC
NA	TRBD1	TRBV5-8	TRBJ2-1	CASSADRGREQFF	TGTGCCAGCAGCGCAGACAGGGGGCGCGAGCAGTTCTTC
NA	TRBD1	TRBV30	TRBJ1-1	CAWSGQGLAAFF	TGTGCCTGGAGCGGACAGGGACTGGCAGCTTTCTTT
NA	TRBD2	TRBV11-3	TRBJ2-3	CASSPTGGSGRAPNTQYF	TGTGCCAGCAGCCCAACCGGCGGTAGCGGGAGGGCCCCGAATACGCAGTATTTT
NA	TRBD1	TRBV29-1	TRBJ2-1	CSAWTGAPIEQFF	TGCAGCGCTTGGACAGGGGCCCCGATTGAGCAGTTCTTC
few	TRBD1	TRBV12-5	TRBJ2-5	CASSPDRGSETQYF	TGTGCTAGTTCCCCTGACAGGGGATCTGAGACCCAGTACTTC
NA	TRBD2	TRBV13	TRBJ2-5	CASSPSGRQGETQYF	TGTGCCAGCAGCCCCAGCGGGAGACAAGGAGAGACCCAGTACTTC
NA	NA	TRBV11-3	TRBJ2-1	CASSRPGLDPYNEQFF	TGTGCCAGCAGCCGGCCGGGACTCGATCCCTACAATGAGCAGTTCTTC
once	TRBD1	TRBV19	TRBJ2-6	CASRGQGIAGANVLTF	TGTGCCAGTAGAGGACAGGGAATCGCTGGGGCCAACGTCCTGACTTTC
NA	NA	TRBV11-3	TRBJ1-2	CASSLEAGFGYTF	TGTGCCAGCAGCTTAGAGGCAGGGTTCGGCTACACCTTC
NA	TRBD2	TRBV9	TRBJ2-3	CASSEGLPRSDTQYF	TGTGCCAGCAGCGAGGGACTACCTAGGTCAGATACGCAGTATTTT
NA	NA	TRBV2	TRBJ1-5	CASSEGTMGQPQHF	TGTGCCAGCAGTGAGGGGACAATGGGACAGCCCCAGCATTTT
NA	TRBD2	TRBV3-1/TRBV3-2	TRBJ2-1	CASSQGLAGVRYNEQFF	TGTGCCAGCAGTCAGGGACTAGCGGGAGTTCGGTACAATGAGCAGTTCTTC
NA	NA	TRBV5-1	TRBJ2-1	CASSLSYNEQFF	TGCGCCAGCAGCCTTTCCTACAATGAGCAGTTCTTC
NA	NA	TRBV9	TRBJ2-3	CASSALGKRAPDTDTQYF	TGTGCCAGCAGCGCCTTGGGCAAGCGGGCACCCGACACAGATACGCAGTATTTT
NA	NA	TRBV3-1/TRBV3-2	TRBJ1-3	CASSQGSGGNTIYF	TGTGCCAGCAGCCAAGGGAGCGGTGGAAACACCATATATTTT
few	TRBD1	TRBV2	TRBJ1-2	CASKMAGGSGYTF	TGTGCCAGCAAGATGGCAGGGGGTAGTGGCTACACCTTC
NA	TRBD2	TRBV4-2	TRBJ2-7	CASSHATSGSYEQYF	TGTGCCAGCAGCCATGCCACTAGCGGCTCCTACGAGCAGTACTTC
once	TRBD1	TRBV4-3	TRBJ2-2	CASSRDRVGELFF	TGCGCCAGCAGCCGAGACAGGGTCGGGGAGCTGTTTTTT
NA	TRBD1	TRBV5-1	TRBJ1-3	CASSQTGVGNTIYF	TGCGCCAGCAGCCAGACAGGGGTTGGAAACACCATATATTTT
NA	TRBD2	TRBV10-1	TRBJ2-1	CASSVLGTSGSGNEQFF	TGCGCCAGCAGTGTCCTCGGGACTAGCGGGAGCGGCAATGAGCAGTTCTTC
NA	NA	TRBV27	TRBJ1-1	CASRVTLSGRDTEAFF	TGTGCCAGCCGCGTCACCCTTTCAGGGCGGGATACTGAAGCTTTCTTT
NA	NA	TRBV21-1	TRBJ1-4	CASSLRDARGGGLNEKLFF	TGTGCCAGCAGCCTAAGAGATGCGCGTGGAGGGGGCCTCAATGAAAAACTGTTTTTT
NA	NA	TRBV18	TRBJ2-7	CASSPLGGTYEQYF	TGTGCCAGCTCACCCCTTGGCGGAACCTACGAGCAGTACTTC
NA	NA	TRBV6-5	TRBJ1-4	CASSLDRTTNEKLFF	TGTGCCAGCAGCCTCGACAGGACAACTAATGAAAAACTGTTTTTT
NA	TRBD2	TRBV7-9	TRBJ2-1	CASSLAHHSPGLAYNEQFF	TGTGCCAGCAGCTTAGCCCACCATAGCCCGGGACTAGCCTACAATGAGCAGTTCTTC
NA	NA	TRBV19	TRBJ2-2	CASSITGWGSLVLGELFF	TGTGCCAGTAGTATAACAGGTTGGGGTTCCCTAGTCCTAGGGGAGCTGTTTTTT
NA	NA	TRBV10-2	TRBJ2-6	CASGWDSRGSGANVLTF	TGCGCCAGCGGGTGGGACTCTCGAGGCTCTGGGGCCAACGTCCTGACTTTC
NA	NA	TRBV19	TRBJ2-7	CASSPPGQPPYEQYF	TGTGCCAGTAGCCCTCCGGGTCAACCCCCCTACGAGCAGTACTTC
NA	NA	TRBV2	TRBJ1-5	CASSARGFNQPQHF	TGTGCCAGCAGTGCGCGGGGCTTCAATCAGCCCCAGCATTTT
NA	NA	TRBV29-1	TRBJ2-5	CSVSWLSANQETQYF	TGCAGCGTTTCGTGGCTCAGCGCGAACCAAGAGACCCAGTACTTC
NA	NA	TRBV27	TRBJ2-1	CASSLAGTFYNEQFF	TGTGCCAGCAGTTTAGCGGGAACCTTCTACAATGAGCAGTTCTTC
NA	NA	TRBV7-7	TRBJ1-3	CASSPEAGDGNTIYF	TGTGCCAGCAGCCCCGAAGCAGGGGACGGAAACACCATATATTTT
NA	TRBD2	TRBV7-2	TRBJ2-7	CASSLVPSGKYEQYF	TGTGCCAGCAGCTTAGTTCCTAGCGGGAAGTACGAGCAGTACTTC
NA	NA	TRBV7-2	TRBJ1-4	CASSSNRATNEKLFF	TGTGCCAGCAGCTCTAACAGGGCGACTAATGAAAAACTGTTTTTT
NA	NA	TRBV20-1	TRBJ2-7	CSASLGGGSAYEQYF	TGCAGTGCTAGTCTCGGGGGAGGAAGTGCCTACGAGCAGTACTTC
NA	NA	TRBV24-1	TRBJ2-1	CATSFRGEQFF	TGTGCCACCAGTTTTAGGGGTGAGCAGTTCTTC
NA	NA	TRBV19	TRBJ1-1	CASSDPGGAREAFF	TGTGCCAGCTCAGATCCGGGGGGTGCACGTGAAGCTTTCTTT
NA	TRBD1	TRBV5-1	TRBJ2-1	CASSLGTGFTGGYNEQFF	TGCGCCAGCAGCTTGGGGACAGGTTTTACAGGGGGTTACAATGAGCAGTTCTTC
NA	NA	TRBV9	TRBJ2-7	CAISLKQYF	TGTGCCATCTCCTTAAAGCAGTACTTC
NA	NA	TRBV4-1	TRBJ1-1	CASSQDSEDTEAFF	TGCGCCAGCAGCCAAGATAGTGAGGACACTGAAGCTTTCTTT
once	TRBD1	TRBV29-1	TRBJ1-1	CSATPDRDTEAFF	TGCAGCGCCACCCCGGACAGGGACACTGAAGCTTTCTTT